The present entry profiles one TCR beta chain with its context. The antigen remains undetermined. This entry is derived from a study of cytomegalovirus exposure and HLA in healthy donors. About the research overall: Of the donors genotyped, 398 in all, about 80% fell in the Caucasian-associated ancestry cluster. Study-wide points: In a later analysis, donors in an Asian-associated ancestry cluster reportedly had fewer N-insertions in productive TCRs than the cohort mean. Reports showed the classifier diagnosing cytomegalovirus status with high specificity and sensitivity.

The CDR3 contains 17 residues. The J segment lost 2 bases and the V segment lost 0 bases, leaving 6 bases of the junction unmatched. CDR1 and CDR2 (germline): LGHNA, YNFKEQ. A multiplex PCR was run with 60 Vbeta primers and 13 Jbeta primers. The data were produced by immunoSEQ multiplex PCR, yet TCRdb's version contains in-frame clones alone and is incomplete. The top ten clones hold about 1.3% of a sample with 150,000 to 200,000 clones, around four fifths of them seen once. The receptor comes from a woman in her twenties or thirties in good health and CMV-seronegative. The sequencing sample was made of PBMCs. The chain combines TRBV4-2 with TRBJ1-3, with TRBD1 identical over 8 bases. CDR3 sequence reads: CASSQEGTGPPGNTIYF. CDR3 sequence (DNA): TGTGCCAGCAGCCAAGAAGGGACAGGCCCACCTGGAAACACCATATATTTT.